These T cell receptor beta chains were read from a single sample in a study of tumor-infiltrating lymphocytes in localized non-small cell lung cancer. Assay: immunoSEQ multiplex PCR; the TCRdb copy retains only in-frame clones and omits some. Of fewer than 20,000 clones in the sample, 65% to 85% were seen once. Source material: lung tumor tissue. Receptor source: a human donor with non-small cell lung cancer. Both conserved end residues are part of each CDR3. Fields, in order: V gene, clone size, D gene, J gene, CDR3 DNA, CDR3 protein. D genes are given only for firm matches. The listing skips clone size in some rows; elsewhere it reads once, few, many or a size class.

V: TRBV4-1
size: NA
D: NA
J: TRBJ1-4
DNA: TGCGCCAGCAGCCAAGGAGGATCTGCAACTAATGAAAAACTGTTTTTT
CDR3: CASSQGGSATNEKLFF

V: TRBV27
size: NA
D: NA
J: TRBJ2-2
DNA: TGTGCCAGCAGTTTACTGACAGTGAACACCGGGGAGCTGTTTTTT
CDR3: CASSLLTVNTGELFF

V: TRBV6-6
size: NA
D: TRBD1
J: TRBJ2-7
DNA: TGTGCCAGCGGAGACCGTTCCAGGGGGTACGAGCAGTACTTC
CDR3: CASGDRSRGYEQYF

V: TRBV4-3
size: few
D: TRBD2
J: TRBJ2-3
DNA: TGCGCCAGCAGGCTTTCTAGCGGAAACACAGATACGCAGTATTTT
CDR3: CASRLSSGNTDTQYF

V: TRBV7-7
size: NA
D: NA
J: TRBJ2-3
DNA: TGTGCTAGCAGCCCTGGGGTTTTTTTCACAGATACGCAGTATTTT
CDR3: CASSPGVFFTDTQYF

V: TRBV9
size: NA
D: NA
J: TRBJ2-1
DNA: TGTGCCAGCAGCGTAGAGGGCGGGTACAATGAGCAGTTCTTC
CDR3: CASSVEGGYNEQFF

V: TRBV5-8
size: NA
D: TRBD1
J: TRBJ1-1
DNA: TGTGCCAGCAGCAGGATGGGACAGGGAGTGGCTTTCTTT
CDR3: CASSRMGQGVAFF

V: TRBV11-2
size: once
D: NA
J: TRBJ2-6
DNA: TGTGCCAGCAGCCTATTGATCTCTGGGGCCAACGTCCTGACTTTC
CDR3: CASSLLISGANVLTF

V: TRBV7-2
size: NA
D: NA
J: TRBJ1-4
DNA: TGTGCCAGCAGCTTGACTGCAACTAATGAAAAACTGTTTTTT
CDR3: CASSLTATNEKLFF

V: TRBV5-4
size: few
D: TRBD2
J: TRBJ2-1
DNA: TGTGCCAGCAGTCCTACCTGGGGACTAGACTACAATGAGCAGTTCTTC
CDR3: CASSPTWGLDYNEQFF

V: TRBV5-4
size: large
D: TRBD1
J: TRBJ2-3
DNA: TGTGCCAGCAGCTTGCTACAGGGGGGTTTCACAGATACGCAGTATTTT
CDR3: CASSLLQGGFTDTQYF

V: TRBV18
size: NA
D: TRBD1
J: TRBJ1-2
DNA: TGTGCCAGCTCACCCGGACAGGGGTTAGATGGCTACACCTTC
CDR3: CASSPGQGLDGYTF

V: TRBV15
size: NA
D: NA
J: TRBJ2-3
DNA: TGTGCCACCAGCAGATCGTGGGGAGTCGTGCGGACAGATACGCAGTATTTT
CDR3: CATSRSWGVVRTDTQYF

V: TRBV7-6
size: NA
D: TRBD2
J: TRBJ2-1
DNA: TGTGCCAGCAGCGTAGCGGGAGCCTACAATGAGCAGTTCTTC
CDR3: CASSVAGAYNEQFF

V: TRBV10-3
size: NA
D: TRBD1
J: TRBJ1-2
DNA: TGTGCCGTAGGGGACAGGGACTATGGCTACACCTTC
CDR3: CAVGDRDYGYTF

V: TRBV5-1
size: NA
D: NA
J: TRBJ2-7
DNA: TGCGCCAGCAGCCGGTTAACAGGGTACAACGAGCAGTACTTC
CDR3: CASSRLTGYNEQYF

V: TRBV19
size: NA
D: NA
J: TRBJ1-6
DNA: TGTGCCAGTAGTATGGAGGGGCAGCACCTCCACTTT
CDR3: CASSMEGQHLHF

V: TRBV7-2
size: few
D: TRBD1
J: TRBJ1-2
DNA: TGTGCCAGCAGCTCACCTTATTCCGGGACAGGTGGCTACACCTTC
CDR3: CASSSPYSGTGGYTF

V: TRBV5-6
size: NA
D: TRBD2
J: TRBJ2-5
DNA: TGTGCCAGCAGCTACGGACTAGCGGGGATGATTGCAGAGACCCAGTACTTC
CDR3: CASSYGLAGMIAETQYF

V: TRBV10-3
size: NA
D: NA
J: TRBJ2-7
DNA: TGTGCCATCAGTGCGAACAGGGTGTTTGACGAGCAGTACTTC
CDR3: CAISANRVFDEQYF

V: TRBV5-6
size: few
D: NA
J: TRBJ2-7
DNA: TGTGCCAGCAGCTTAAAGAGCGAGCAGTACTTC
CDR3: CASSLKSEQYF

V: TRBV9
size: NA
D: TRBD1
J: TRBJ1-2
DNA: TGTGCCAGCCTCGTAGGGGACAGGACTAACTATGGCTACACCTTC
CDR3: CASLVGDRTNYGYTF

V: TRBV6-6
size: NA
D: NA
J: TRBJ2-1
DNA: TGTGCCAGCAGTTACTGGGGGAATGAGCAGTTCTTC
CDR3: CASSYWGNEQFF

V: TRBV5-1
size: NA
D: TRBD2
J: TRBJ2-1
DNA: TGCGCCAGCAGCTCGACTAGCGGTCCCTACAATGAGCAGTTCTTC
CDR3: CASSSTSGPYNEQFF

V: TRBV11-3
size: NA
D: TRBD2
J: TRBJ2-1
DNA: TGTGCCAGCAGCTTACGTGGGACTAGCGGTTACAATGAGCAGTTCTTC
CDR3: CASSLRGTSGYNEQFF

V: TRBV9
size: once
D: NA
J: TRBJ2-5
DNA: TGTGCCAGCAGCGTAGCTCCGGGGGCTGGGGAGACCCAGTACTTC
CDR3: CASSVAPGAGETQYF

V: TRBV5-1
size: NA
D: TRBD1
J: TRBJ2-7
DNA: TGCGCCAGCAGCGGGGGTGGGGGACAGGGGTATTACGAGCAGTACTTC
CDR3: CASSGGGGQGYYEQYF

V: TRBV7-2
size: NA
D: NA
J: TRBJ2-3
DNA: TGTGCCAGCAGCTTAGTCGGGAGCCGGGGCGCAGATACGCAGTATTTT
CDR3: CASSLVGSRGADTQYF

V: TRBV6-6
size: once
D: NA
J: TRBJ1-5
DNA: TGTGCCAGCACCCCAGGTGTCGGGGCTCAGCCCCAGCATTTT
CDR3: CASTPGVGAQPQHF

V: TRBV28
size: NA
D: NA
J: TRBJ1-5
DNA: TGTGCCAGCACGTCACTGGCGGGACAAGGAAATCAGCCCCAGCATTTT
CDR3: CASTSLAGQGNQPQHF

V: TRBV7-3
size: NA
D: NA
J: TRBJ2-1
DNA: TGTGCCAGCAGCAAATTCGACTCGATCAATGAGCAGTTCTTC
CDR3: CASSKFDSINEQFF

V: TRBV27
size: NA
D: NA
J: TRBJ1-4
DNA: TGTGCCAGCAGTTTTACCATGCGGTGGCTTGGTGAAAAACTGTTTTTT
CDR3: CASSFTMRWLGEKLFF

V: TRBV5-1
size: NA
D: TRBD2
J: TRBJ2-1
DNA: TGCGCCAGCAGCACAGGACTAGCGGACAATGAGCAGTTCTTC
CDR3: CASSTGLADNEQFF

V: TRBV7-2
size: NA
D: NA
J: TRBJ1-1
DNA: TGTGCCAGCAGCTTAGGCCTCGACCCAGCTTTCTTT
CDR3: CASSLGLDPAFF

V: TRBV6-5
size: few
D: TRBD1
J: TRBJ2-7
DNA: TGTGCCAGCAGAAAGGGGGACAGAGGTTACGAGCAGTACTTC
CDR3: CASRKGDRGYEQYF

V: TRBV25-1
size: NA
D: TRBD1
J: TRBJ1-6
DNA: TGTGCCAGCAGCTTGACAGGGGGTGATTCACCCCTCCACTTT
CDR3: CASSLTGGDSPLHF

V: TRBV27
size: NA
D: TRBD2
J: TRBJ2-2
DNA: TGTGCCAGCAGTTTTCTAGCGGGGGCGTACACCGGGGAGCTGTTTTTT
CDR3: CASSFLAGAYTGELFF

V: TRBV5-4
size: NA
D: TRBD1
J: TRBJ1-2
DNA: TGTGCCAGCAGCCAGGGACAGAACTATGGCTACACCTTC
CDR3: CASSQGQNYGYTF

V: TRBV21-1
size: medium-sized
D: NA
J: TRBJ2-7
DNA: TGTGCCAGCAGCACCACGTCCGGCTACGAGCAGTACTTC
CDR3: CASSTTSGYEQYF

V: TRBV7-3
size: NA
D: TRBD2
J: TRBJ2-6
DNA: TGTGCCAGCAGCTTAAGGGAACTGGTGCGGGGGTCCTCTGGGGCCAACGTCCTGACTTTC
CDR3: CASSLRELVRGSSGANVLTF

V: TRBV30
size: NA
D: NA
J: TRBJ1-1
DNA: TGTGCCTGGTCTAGGACAACCTACACTGAAGCTTTCTTT
CDR3: CAWSRTTYTEAFF

V: TRBV7-2
size: few
D: NA
J: TRBJ1-1
DNA: TGTGCCAGCAGCTTACCCTTAGGGGGGGCAATGAACACTGAAGCTTTCTTT
CDR3: CASSLPLGGAMNTEAFF

V: TRBV19
size: NA
D: TRBD1
J: TRBJ1-5
DNA: TGTGCCAGTAGTACCCACAGGGGGCGGCCTGGCAATCAGCCCCAGCATTTT
CDR3: CASSTHRGRPGNQPQHF

V: TRBV5-1
size: NA
D: TRBD1
J: TRBJ2-5
DNA: TGCGCCAGCAGCTCAGGACAGGGGCGAGAGACCCAGTACTTC
CDR3: CASSSGQGRETQYF

V: TRBV28
size: NA
D: NA
J: TRBJ1-2
DNA: TGTGCCAGCAGTTTTGAAGGACCGCGCTATGGCTACACCTTC
CDR3: CASSFEGPRYGYTF

V: TRBV4-1
size: NA
D: NA
J: TRBJ2-3
DNA: TGCGCCAGCAGCCAAGACACAGATACGCAGTATTTT
CDR3: CASSQDTDTQYF

V: TRBV5-1
size: few
D: TRBD1
J: TRBJ1-5
DNA: TGCGCCAGCAGCTATGGACAGGGAACCCAGCCCCAGCATTTT
CDR3: CASSYGQGTQPQHF

V: TRBV10-2
size: once
D: TRBD1
J: TRBJ1-5
DNA: TGCGCCAGCAGAGGGACAGGGACTAGCAATCAGCCCCAGCATTTT
CDR3: CASRGTGTSNQPQHF

V: TRBV6-5
size: NA
D: TRBD1
J: TRBJ1-1
DNA: TGTGCCAGCAGTTACTCGACAGGGGGGTGGACTGAAGCTTTCTTT
CDR3: CASSYSTGGWTEAFF

V: TRBV7-9
size: NA
D: NA
J: TRBJ1-1
DNA: TGTGCCAGCAGCTTAGGTCAGGCGAACACTGAAGCTTTCTTT
CDR3: CASSLGQANTEAFF

V: TRBV4-3
size: once
D: NA
J: TRBJ1-2
DNA: TGCGCCAGCAGCCAAGATCACGGTTATGGCTACACCTTC
CDR3: CASSQDHGYGYTF

V: TRBV11-2
size: NA
D: TRBD2
J: TRBJ2-2
DNA: TGTGCCAGCAGCTTAGTGGTCGGGAGGGGCACCGGGGAGCTGTTTTTT
CDR3: CASSLVVGRGTGELFF

V: TRBV10-1
size: few
D: NA
J: TRBJ2-3
DNA: TGCGCCAGCAGTTATAGCACAGATACGCAGTATTTT
CDR3: CASSYSTDTQYF

V: TRBV5-1
size: NA
D: NA
J: TRBJ2-5
DNA: TGCGCCAGCAGCTTGGCCGCGGGGTGGGAGACCCAGTACTTC
CDR3: CASSLAAGWETQYF

V: TRBV27
size: once
D: TRBD2
J: TRBJ2-1
DNA: TGTGCCAGCAGTTTACCGCCTAGCGGGAGGGCCGGGAATGAGCAGTTCTTC
CDR3: CASSLPPSGRAGNEQFF